This T cell receptor beta chain comes out of a study of blood T cell repertoires in COVID-19. Trimming took 3 bases from V and 6 from J; bases not matched to a gene: 8. The CDR3 is made up of 14 amino acids. Germline assignment: CDR1 DFQATT and CDR2 SNEGSKA (reference sequence). Repertoires were generated with immunoSEQ multiplex PCR, while TCRdb's copy carries only in-frame clones and drops some. The data hold 500,000 to 600,000 clones, with roughly 89% observed a single time. The chain carries TRBV20-1 and TRBJ1-3; 7 bases match TRBD1. Source material: peripheral blood. This receptor was identified in a woman aged 50 to 60 with COVID-19, enrolled during active disease. CDR3 in DNA: TGCAGTGCTAGTCCAGGGGGGAAAGCAAACACCATATATTTT. It yields the protein CSASPGGKANTIYF.